The T cell receptor beta chain under discussion was sequenced for a study of shared clonotypes between healthy human individuals. Whole-study context: Serving as donors were two women and a few men, whose ages spanned 18 to 49. Each donor's CD8 memory used one plate, CD8 naive two, each CD4 subset three.

The V segment lost 1 base and the J segment 6 bases; nucleotides outside the gene matches: 9. The germline V gene encodes CDR1 MNHEY and CDR2 SVGAGI. The CDR3 covers 16 residues. TCRdb keeps only in-frame clones here, not all; method: immunoSEQ multiplex PCR. Among some 700,000 clones, 90% were seen once, and the ten largest hold 34%. The gene calls are TRBV6-5 and TRBJ1-2; TRBD1 matches 9 bases. The specimen was memory CD8+ T cells from PBMCs. Subset meaning: CD45RO+ cells pooled with CCR7-negative TemRA cells. The TCR originated in a man between 18 and 35 years old in good health. Some clones in this sample may be carry-over from other donors' samples. The CDR3 nucleotides are TGTGCCAGCAGTTACTTTGCGGGACAGGGAATCGATGGCTACACCTTC. Encoded protein: CASSYFAGQGIDGYTF.